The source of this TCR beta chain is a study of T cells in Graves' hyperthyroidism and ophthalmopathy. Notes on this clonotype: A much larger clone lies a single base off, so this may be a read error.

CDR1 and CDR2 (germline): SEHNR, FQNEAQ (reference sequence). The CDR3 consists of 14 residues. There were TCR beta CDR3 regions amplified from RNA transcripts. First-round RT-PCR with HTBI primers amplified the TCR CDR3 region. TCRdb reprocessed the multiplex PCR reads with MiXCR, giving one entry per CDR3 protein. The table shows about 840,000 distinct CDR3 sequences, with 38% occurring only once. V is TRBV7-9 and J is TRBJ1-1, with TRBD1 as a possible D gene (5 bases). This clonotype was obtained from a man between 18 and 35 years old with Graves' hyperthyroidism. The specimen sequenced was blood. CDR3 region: CASSLWDGNTKAFF. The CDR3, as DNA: TGTGCCAGCAGCTTATGGGACGGGAACACTAAAGCTTTCTTT.